Listed below are T cell receptor beta chains from one sample, sequenced in a study of T cell repertoires in cytomegalovirus infection. One entry per CDR3 protein, called by TCRdb with MiXCR from the reads. The table shows approximately 910,000 distinct CDR3 sequences, with roughly 30% occurring only once. These receptors lack a known antigen. The specimen comprised cultured CD8+ T cells from PBMCs, sampled from culture after CMV antigen stimulation. The receptors here all came from a human donor in good health (CMV status not recorded). Some clones in this sample may be carry-over from other donors' samples. Each CDR3 is given with its conserved first and last residue. The D gene is left open where the match is weak. Some rows have no size entry. The others give once, few or many, or a class for an expanded clone.

>NA|TRBJ1-2|NA|TRBV12-3/TRBV12-4
CASAEGYGYTF
TGTGCCAGCGCTGAGGGCTATGGCTACACCTTC
>NA|TRBJ1-2|NA|TRBV19
CASSTGTHYGYTF
TGTGCCAGTAGCACCGGGACCCACTATGGCTACACCTTC
>NA|TRBJ2-2|few|TRBV12-3/TRBV12-4
CASSFLGATGELFF
TGTGCCAGCAGTTTTTTGGGGGCCACCGGGGAGCTGTTTTTT
>NA|TRBJ2-1|many|TRBV7-2
CASSLGLDEQFF
TGTGCCAGCAGCTTGGGGCTCGATGAGCAGTTCTTC
>TRBD1|TRBJ2-5|NA|TRBV19
CASSSRTGGRETQYF
TGTGCCAGTAGTTCCCGGACAGGGGGCCGAGAGACCCAGTACTTC
>NA|TRBJ2-1|few|TRBV6-5
CASSYSGDRYNEQFF
TGTGCCAGCAGTTACTCGGGTGATCGGTACAATGAGCAGTTCTTC
>TRBD2|TRBJ2-3|NA|TRBV7-9
CASSRIPTSGEYTDTQYF
TGTGCCAGCAGCCGGATACCCACTAGCGGGGAGTACACAGATACGCAGTATTTT
>NA|TRBJ1-6|many|TRBV7-8
CASSLRTGHNSPLHF
TGTGCCAGCAGCCTGAGAACAGGGCATAATTCACCCCTCCACTTT
>TRBD2|TRBJ2-3|many|TRBV7-8
CASSLGASGARGDTQYF
TGTGCCAGCAGCTTAGGGGCTAGCGGGGCCCGCGGAGATACGCAGTATTTT
>NA|TRBJ2-5|NA|TRBV6-1
CASSYINPGQETQYF
TGTGCCAGCAGTTACATCAATCCAGGTCAAGAGACCCAGTACTTC
>NA|TRBJ2-5|once|TRBV28
CALGEGGGQETQYF
TGTGCCCTTGGGGAAGGGGGAGGGCAAGAGACCCAGTACTTC
>NA|TRBJ1-2|NA|TRBV29-1
CSARYATAGYTF
TGCAGCGCCAGATACGCTACCGCTGGCTACACCTTC
>NA|TRBJ1-5|many|TRBV7-8
CASSLEIGVNQPQHF
TGTGCCAGCAGCTTAGAAATAGGGGTTAATCAGCCCCAGCATTTT
>NA|TRBJ2-5|many|TRBV7-2
CASSLNALETQYF
TGTGCCAGCAGCTTAAACGCTTTAGAGACCCAGTACTTC
>NA|TRBJ2-6|NA|TRBV9
CASSVAGGTGANVLTF
TGTGCCAGCAGCGTAGCTGGGGGGACAGGGGCCAACGTCCTGACTTTC
>NA|TRBJ2-1|NA|TRBV7-3
CASSLELSYNEQFF
TGTGCCAGCAGCTTAGAACTGAGCTACAATGAGCAGTTCTTC
>NA|TRBJ1-1|few|TRBV19
CASSIRFEAFF
TGTGCCAGTAGTATCAGGTTTGAAGCTTTCTTT
>NA|TRBJ1-2|once|TRBV19
CASSIGFDFGQMRGYTF
TGTGCCAGTAGTATAGGCTTCGATTTCGGACAGATGCGTGGCTACACCTTC
>NA|TRBJ2-5|NA|TRBV12-3/TRBV12-4
CASTDSDRMVETQYF
TGTGCCAGCACCGATTCGGACAGAATGGTAGAGACCCAGTACTTC
>NA|TRBJ2-3|few|TRBV2
CASSEADVTDTQYF
TGTGCCAGCAGTGAAGCGGATGTCACAGATACGCAGTATTTT
>NA|TRBJ1-5|NA|TRBV7-2
CASSLNRARDQPQHF
TGTGCCAGCAGCTTAAACCGGGCCCGAGATCAGCCCCAGCATTTT
>NA|TRBJ2-4|NA|TRBV27
CASSLRQGIAGIQYF
TGTGCCAGCAGTTTGCGGCAGGGGATAGCAGGCATTCAGTACTTC
>TRBD2|TRBJ2-1|NA|TRBV4-1
CASSQLAESDKFF
TGCGCCAGCAGCCAGCTAGCGGAATCGGATAAGTTCTTC
>TRBD1|TRBJ1-1|NA|TRBV10-2
CASSGTGGWNTEAFF
TGCGCCAGCAGCGGGACAGGGGGCTGGAACACTGAAGCTTTCTTT
>NA|TRBJ1-5|NA|TRBV6-5
CASWGGFGQPQHF
TGTGCCAGTTGGGGAGGTTTTGGGCAGCCCCAGCATTTT
>NA|TRBJ1-5|many|TRBV7-2
CASSPLGGSNQPQHF
TGTGCCAGCAGCCCCCTGGGGGGGAGCAATCAGCCCCAGCATTTT
>NA|TRBJ1-2|few|TRBV6-1
CASVMYGGPGDGYTF
TGTGCCAGCGTCATGTACGGGGGCCCTGGGGATGGCTACACCTTC
>NA|TRBJ2-1|many|TRBV6-1
CASAGGNEQFF
TGTGCCAGCGCCGGGGGAAATGAGCAGTTCTTC
>NA|TRBJ2-5|NA|TRBV6-6
CAVRQEGTQYF
TGTGCCGTTCGGCAGGAGGGGACCCAGTACTTC
>TRBD1|TRBJ1-5|NA|TRBV24-1
CATRPGQPFFNQPQHF
TGTGCCACCAGGCCGGGACAGCCTTTTTTCAATCAGCCCCAGCATTTT
>NA|TRBJ1-5|NA|TRBV7-8
CASSLTRQSNQPQHF
TGTGCCAGCAGCTTAACGAGACAGTCCAATCAGCCCCAGCATTTT
>NA|TRBJ2-1|few|TRBV7-9
CASSPPPANEQFF
TGTGCCAGCAGCCCCCCCCCCGCCAATGAGCAGTTCTTC
>TRBD1|TRBJ2-5|NA|TRBV7-1
CASTLPGTGETQYF
TGTGCCAGCACCCTTCCCGGGACAGGGGAGACCCAGTACTTC
>NA|TRBJ1-5|NA|TRBV28
CASSLSAAGEQPQHF
TGTGCCAGCAGTTTATCAGCCGCGGGGGAACAGCCCCAGCATTTT
>NA|TRBJ1-3|NA|TRBV24-1
CATRSKAGNTIYF
TGTGCCACCAGATCGAAGGCTGGAAACACCATATATTTT
>NA|TRBJ2-2|few|TRBV10-3
CAISESSGRTAGELFF
TGTGCCATCAGTGAGTCGTCAGGGCGTACGGCCGGGGAGCTGTTTTTT
>NA|TRBJ1-2|NA|TRBV11-2
CASSLDPLGFGYTF
TGTGCCAGCAGCTTAGACCCGCTAGGTTTCGGCTACACCTTC
>NA|TRBJ2-3|NA|TRBV7-9
CASSRAGPTDTQYF
TGTGCCAGCAGCCGAGCGGGTCCGACAGATACGCAGTATTTT
>NA|TRBJ2-5|few|TRBV10-2
CASSTPFEGGTAFGQETQYF
TGCGCCAGCAGTACCCCGTTTGAGGGCGGAACCGCCTTCGGGCAAGAGACCCAGTACTTC
>NA|TRBJ1-2|once|TRBV6-1
CASSFGHAYGYTF
TGTGCCAGCAGTTTTGGACATGCCTATGGCTACACCTTC
>NA|TRBJ2-2|NA|TRBV7-8
CASSLFPGRGRSTGELFF
TGTGCCAGCAGCTTATTCCCCGGGAGGGGGCGGTCCACCGGGGAGCTGTTTTTT
>TRBD2|TRBJ2-1|NA|TRBV6-2/TRBV6-3
CASKTIRGGLAGASSYNEQFF
TGTGCCAGCAAAACTATCCGTGGGGGACTAGCGGGGGCCAGCTCCTACAATGAGCAGTTCTTC
>NA|TRBJ2-1|few|TRBV6-2/TRBV6-3
CASSHGGTGYNEQFF
TGTGCCAGCAGTCACGGGGGGACAGGCTACAATGAGCAGTTCTTC
>NA|TRBJ2-2|NA|TRBV4-1
CASSQESVPNTGELFF
TGTGCCAGCAGCCAAGAGTCAGTCCCGAACACCGGGGAGCTGTTTTTT
>NA|TRBJ2-7|NA|TRBV27
CASSLKVGLYEQYF
TGTGCCAGCAGTCTGAAGGTGGGACTCTACGAGCAGTACTTC